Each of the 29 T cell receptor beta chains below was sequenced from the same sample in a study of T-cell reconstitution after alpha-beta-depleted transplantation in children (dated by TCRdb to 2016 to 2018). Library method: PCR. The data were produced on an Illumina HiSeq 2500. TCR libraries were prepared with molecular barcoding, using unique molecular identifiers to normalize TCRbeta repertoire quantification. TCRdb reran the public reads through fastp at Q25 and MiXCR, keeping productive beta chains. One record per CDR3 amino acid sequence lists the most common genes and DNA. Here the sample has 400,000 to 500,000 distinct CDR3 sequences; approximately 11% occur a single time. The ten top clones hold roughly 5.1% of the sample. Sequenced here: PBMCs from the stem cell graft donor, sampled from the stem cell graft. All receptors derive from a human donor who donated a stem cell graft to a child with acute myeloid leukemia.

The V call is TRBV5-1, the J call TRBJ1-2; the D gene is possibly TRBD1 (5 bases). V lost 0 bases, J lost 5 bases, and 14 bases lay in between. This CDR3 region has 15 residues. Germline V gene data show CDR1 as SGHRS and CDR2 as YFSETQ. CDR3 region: CASSLDGQGIYGYTF. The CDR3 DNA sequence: TGCGCCAGCAGCTTGGATGGGCAGGGCATTTATGGCTACACCTTC. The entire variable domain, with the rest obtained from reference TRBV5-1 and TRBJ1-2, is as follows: KAGVTQTPRYLIKTRGQQVTLSCSPISGHRSVSWYQQTPGQGLQFLFEYFSETQRNKGNFPGRFSGRQFSNSRSEMNVSTLELGDSALYLCASSLDGQGIYGYTFGSGTRLTVV.

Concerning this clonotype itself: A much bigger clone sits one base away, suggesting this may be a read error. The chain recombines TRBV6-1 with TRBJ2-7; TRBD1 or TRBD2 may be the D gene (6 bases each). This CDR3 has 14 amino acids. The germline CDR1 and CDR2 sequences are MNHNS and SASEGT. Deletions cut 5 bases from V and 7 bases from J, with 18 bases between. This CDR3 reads CASSTPGAPWEQYF. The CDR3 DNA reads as TGTGCCAGCAGTACCCCGGGGGCCCCGTGGGAGCAGTACTTC.

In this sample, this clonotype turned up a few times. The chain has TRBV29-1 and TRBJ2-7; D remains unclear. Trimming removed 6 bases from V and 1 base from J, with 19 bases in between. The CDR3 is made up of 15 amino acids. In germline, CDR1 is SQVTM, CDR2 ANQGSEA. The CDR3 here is CSVGTPDKGSYEQYF. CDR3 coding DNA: TGCAGCGTCGGAACCCCGGATAAAGGTTCCTACGAGCAGTACTTC.

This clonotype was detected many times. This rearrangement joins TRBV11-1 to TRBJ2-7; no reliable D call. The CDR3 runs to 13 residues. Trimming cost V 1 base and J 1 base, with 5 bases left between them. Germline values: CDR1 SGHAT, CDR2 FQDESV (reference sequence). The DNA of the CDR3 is TGTGCCAGCAGCTTAGGAGTTTCCTACGAGCAGTACTTC. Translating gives CASSLGVSYEQYF.

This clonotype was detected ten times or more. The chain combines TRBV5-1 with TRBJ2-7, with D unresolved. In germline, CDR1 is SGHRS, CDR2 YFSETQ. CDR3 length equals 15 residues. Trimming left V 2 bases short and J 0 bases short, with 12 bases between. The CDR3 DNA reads TGCGCCAGCAGCTTCGGCGCGGTGGGCTCCTACGAGCAGTACTTC. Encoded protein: CASSFGAVGSYEQYF.

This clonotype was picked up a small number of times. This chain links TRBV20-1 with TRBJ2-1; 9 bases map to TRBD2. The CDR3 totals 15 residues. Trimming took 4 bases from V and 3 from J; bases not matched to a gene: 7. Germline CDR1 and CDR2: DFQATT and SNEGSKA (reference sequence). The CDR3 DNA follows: TGCAGTGCTACGACGTCTAGCGGGAACTACAATGAGCAGTTCTTC. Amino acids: CSATTSSGNYNEQFF.

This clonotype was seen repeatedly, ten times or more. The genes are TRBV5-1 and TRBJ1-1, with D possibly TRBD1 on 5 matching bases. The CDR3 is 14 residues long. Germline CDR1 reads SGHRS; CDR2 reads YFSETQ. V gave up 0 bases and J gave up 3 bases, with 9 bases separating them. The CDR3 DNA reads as TGCGCCAGCAGCTTGGCCCGCAGGGACACTGAAGCTTTCTTT. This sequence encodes CASSLARRDTEAFF.

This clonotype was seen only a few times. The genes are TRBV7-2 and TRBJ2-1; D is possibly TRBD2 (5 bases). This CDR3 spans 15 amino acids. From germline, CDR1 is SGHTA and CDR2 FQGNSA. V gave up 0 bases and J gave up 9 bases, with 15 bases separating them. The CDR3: CASSLADGKAAEQFF. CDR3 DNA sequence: TGTGCCAGCAGCTTAGCCGACGGGAAGGCGGCTGAGCAGTTCTTC.

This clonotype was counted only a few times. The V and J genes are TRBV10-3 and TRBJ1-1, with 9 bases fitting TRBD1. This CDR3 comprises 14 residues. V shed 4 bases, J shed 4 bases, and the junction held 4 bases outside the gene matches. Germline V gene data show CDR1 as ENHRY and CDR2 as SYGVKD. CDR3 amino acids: CAISAGTGRTEAFF. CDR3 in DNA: TGTGCCATCAGTGCGGGGACAGGGCGCACTGAAGCTTTCTTT.

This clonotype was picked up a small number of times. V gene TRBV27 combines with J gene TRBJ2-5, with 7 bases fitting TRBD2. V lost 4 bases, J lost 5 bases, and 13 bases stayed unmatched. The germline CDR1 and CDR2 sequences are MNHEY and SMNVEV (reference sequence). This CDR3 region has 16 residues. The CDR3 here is CASSSGPGRAAETQYF. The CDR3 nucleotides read TGTGCCAGCAGTTCCGGTCCAGGGAGGGCGGCTGAGACCCAGTACTTC.

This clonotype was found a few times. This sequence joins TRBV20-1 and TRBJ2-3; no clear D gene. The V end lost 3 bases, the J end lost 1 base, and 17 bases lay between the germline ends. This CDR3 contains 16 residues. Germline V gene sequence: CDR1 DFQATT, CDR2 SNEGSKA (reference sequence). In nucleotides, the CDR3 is TGCAGTGCTAGTACCCCAGCTTCGATACGCACAGATACGCAGTATTTT. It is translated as CSASTPASIRTDTQYF.

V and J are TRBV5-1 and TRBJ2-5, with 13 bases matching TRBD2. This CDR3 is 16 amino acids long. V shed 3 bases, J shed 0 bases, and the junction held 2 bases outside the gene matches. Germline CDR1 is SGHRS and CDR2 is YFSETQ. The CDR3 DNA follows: TGCGCCAGCAGCTGGGGACTAGCGGGATACCAAGAGACCCAGTACTTC. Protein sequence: CASSWGLAGYQETQYF.

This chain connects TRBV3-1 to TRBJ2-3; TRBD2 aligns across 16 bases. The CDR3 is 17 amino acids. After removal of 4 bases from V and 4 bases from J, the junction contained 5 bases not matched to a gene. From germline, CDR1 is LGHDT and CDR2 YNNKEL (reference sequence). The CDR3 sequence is CASSPGLAGGLSDTQYF. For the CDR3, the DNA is TGTGCCAGCAGCCCGGGACTAGCGGGGGGGCTTTCAGATACGCAGTATTTT.

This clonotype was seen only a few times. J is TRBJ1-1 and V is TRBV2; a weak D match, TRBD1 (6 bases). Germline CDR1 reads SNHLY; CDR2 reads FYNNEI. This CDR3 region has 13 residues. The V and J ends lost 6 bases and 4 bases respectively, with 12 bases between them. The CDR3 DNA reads TGTGCCAGCAGAGACAGGTCCCTCACTGAAGCTTTCTTT. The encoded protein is CASRDRSLTEAFF.

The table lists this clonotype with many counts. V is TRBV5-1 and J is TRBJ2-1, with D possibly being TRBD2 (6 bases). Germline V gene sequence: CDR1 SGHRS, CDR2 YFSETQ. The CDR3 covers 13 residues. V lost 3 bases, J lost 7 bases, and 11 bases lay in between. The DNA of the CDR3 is TGCGCCAGCAGCTCGGAGGGACTGAATGAGCAGTTCTTC. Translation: CASSSEGLNEQFF.

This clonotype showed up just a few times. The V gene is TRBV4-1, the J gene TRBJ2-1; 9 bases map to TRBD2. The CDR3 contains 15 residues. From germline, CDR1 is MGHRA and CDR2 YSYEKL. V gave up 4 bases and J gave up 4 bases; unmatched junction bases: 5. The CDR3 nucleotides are TGCGCCAGCAGCCGCGGGACTAGCAGTTACAATGAGCAGTTCTTC. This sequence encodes CASSRGTSSYNEQFF.

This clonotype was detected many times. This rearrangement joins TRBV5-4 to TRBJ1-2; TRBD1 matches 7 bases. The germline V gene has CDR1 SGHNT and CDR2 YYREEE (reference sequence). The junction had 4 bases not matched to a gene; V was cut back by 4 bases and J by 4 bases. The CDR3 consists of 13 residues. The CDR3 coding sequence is TGTGCCAGCAGCCCCCGGGACAGCTATGGCTACACCTTC. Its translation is CASSPRDSYGYTF.

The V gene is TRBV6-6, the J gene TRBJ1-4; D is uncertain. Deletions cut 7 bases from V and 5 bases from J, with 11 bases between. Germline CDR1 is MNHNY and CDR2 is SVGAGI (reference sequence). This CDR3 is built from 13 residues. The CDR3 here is CASTHGVNEKLFF. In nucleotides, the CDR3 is TGTGCCAGCACCCACGGGGTAAATGAAAAACTGTTTTTT.

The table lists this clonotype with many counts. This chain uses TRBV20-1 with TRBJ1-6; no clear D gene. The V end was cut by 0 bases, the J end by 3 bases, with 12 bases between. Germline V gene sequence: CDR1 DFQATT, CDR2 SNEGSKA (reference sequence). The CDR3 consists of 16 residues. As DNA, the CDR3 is TGCAGTGCTAGAGATACGGACTCAATCTATAATTCACCCCTCCACTTT. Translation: CSARDTDSIYNSPLHF.

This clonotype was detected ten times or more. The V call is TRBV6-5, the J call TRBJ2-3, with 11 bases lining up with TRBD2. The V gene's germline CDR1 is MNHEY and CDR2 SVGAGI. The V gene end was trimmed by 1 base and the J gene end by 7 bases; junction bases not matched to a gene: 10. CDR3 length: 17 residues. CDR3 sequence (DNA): TGTGCCAGCAGTTACTTTATTTCTAGCGGGGGGCCCCATACGCAGTATTTT. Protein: CASSYFISSGGPHTQYF.

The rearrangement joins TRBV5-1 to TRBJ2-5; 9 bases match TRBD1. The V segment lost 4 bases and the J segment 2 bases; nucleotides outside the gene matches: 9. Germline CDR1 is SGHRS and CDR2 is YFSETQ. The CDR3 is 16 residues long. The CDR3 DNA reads TGCGCCAGCAGCACTGGACAGGGGATCGTACAAGAGACCCAGTACTTC. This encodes CASSTGQGIVQETQYF.

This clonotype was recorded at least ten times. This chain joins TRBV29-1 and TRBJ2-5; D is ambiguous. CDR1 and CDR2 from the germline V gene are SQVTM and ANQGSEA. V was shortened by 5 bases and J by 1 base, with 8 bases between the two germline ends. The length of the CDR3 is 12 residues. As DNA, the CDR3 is TGCAGCGTTCAACGGCCCCAAGAGACCCAGTACTTC. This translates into CSVQRPQETQYF.

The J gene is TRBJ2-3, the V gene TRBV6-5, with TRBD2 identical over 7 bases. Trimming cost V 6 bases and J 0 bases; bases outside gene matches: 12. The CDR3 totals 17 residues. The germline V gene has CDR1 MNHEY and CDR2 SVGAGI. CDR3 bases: TGTGCCAGCAGCTACACAGCCTTTAGCGGGAGCACAGATACGCAGTATTTT. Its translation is CASSYTAFSGSTDTQYF.

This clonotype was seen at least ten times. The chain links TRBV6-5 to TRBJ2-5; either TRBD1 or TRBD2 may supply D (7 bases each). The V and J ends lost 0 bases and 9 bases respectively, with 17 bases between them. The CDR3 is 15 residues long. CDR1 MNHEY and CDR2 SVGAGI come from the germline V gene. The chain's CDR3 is CASSYSLAQGGAQYF. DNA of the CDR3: TGTGCCAGCAGTTACTCCCTCGCCCAGGGGGGGGCCCAGTACTTC.

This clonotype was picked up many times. The CDR3 region is CASTDGVGDTQYF. CDR3 bases: TGTGCCAGCACGGACGGGGTTGGGGATACGCAGTATTTT. The rearrangement uses TRBV6-1 and TRBJ2-3; D is possibly TRBD2 (5 bases). The V gene lost 7 bases and the J gene lost 6 bases, with 14 bases spanning the gap. The germline V gene encodes CDR1 MNHNS and CDR2 SASEGT. CDR3 length: 13 residues.

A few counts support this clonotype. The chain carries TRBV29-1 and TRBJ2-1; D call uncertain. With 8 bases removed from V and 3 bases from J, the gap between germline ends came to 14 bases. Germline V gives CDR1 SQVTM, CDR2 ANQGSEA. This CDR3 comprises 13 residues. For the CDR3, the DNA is TGCAGCTCCATGGACGGATACTACAATGAGCAGTTCTTC. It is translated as CSSMDGYYNEQFF.

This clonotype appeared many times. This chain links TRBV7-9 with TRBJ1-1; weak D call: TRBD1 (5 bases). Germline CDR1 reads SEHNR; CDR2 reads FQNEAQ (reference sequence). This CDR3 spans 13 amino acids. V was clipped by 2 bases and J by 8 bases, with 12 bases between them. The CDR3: CASSLWGVEEAFF. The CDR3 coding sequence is TGTGCCAGCAGCTTATGGGGGGTTGAAGAAGCTTTCTTT.

CDR3 sequence (DNA): TGTGCCAGCAGTTACTCGAGGACCTCCGGCCAGCCCCAGCATTTT. This gives the protein CASSYSRTSGQPQHF. The rearrangement links TRBV6-5 to TRBJ1-5; D gene ambiguous. CDR1 and CDR2 from the germline V gene are MNHEY and SVGAGI. The CDR3 totals 15 residues. Between the trimmed V and J ends, which lost 0 bases and 7 bases, there was a span of 13 bases.

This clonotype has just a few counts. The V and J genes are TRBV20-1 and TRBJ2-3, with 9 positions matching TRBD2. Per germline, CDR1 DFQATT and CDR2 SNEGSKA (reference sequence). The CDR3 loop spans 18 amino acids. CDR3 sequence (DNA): TGCAGCGGGACCGCGATCGGCATAGCGGGAGTAAGCACAGATACGCAGTATTTT. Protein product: CSGTAIGIAGVSTDTQYF.